This is a list of T cell receptor beta chains from one sample in a study of blood T cell repertoires in COVID-19. Only in-frame clones appear in the TCRdb table, and some are missing; sequencing was by immunoSEQ multiplex PCR. Here the sample spans 250,000 to 350,000 clones, roughly 88% being singletons. The sample consisted of peripheral blood. These receptors were collected from a woman aged 45 to 65 with active or convalescent COVID-19. The CDR3 runs from the conserved cysteine through the conserved F or W. D genes are given only for firm matches. For some rows the clone size is stated as once, few or many, or as a class when expanded; others skip it.

J gene | V gene | clone size | D gene | CDR3 DNA | CDR3 protein
TRBJ1-5 | TRBV27 | . | TRBD1 | TGTGCCAGCAGTTTGCTGAGGGCAGGGGGTAATCAGCCCCAGCATTTT | CASSLLRAGGNQPQHF
TRBJ2-5 | TRBV3-1/TRBV3-2 | . | . | TGTGCCAGCAGCCCGGGGGTTCAAGAGACCCAGTACTTC | CASSPGVQETQYF
TRBJ1-3 | TRBV19 | once | . | TGTGCCAGTAGTCCACAGTTCTCTGGAAACACCATATATTTT | CASSPQFSGNTIYF
TRBJ1-1 | TRBV7-7 | . | . | TGTGCTAGCAGCTTACGTATGAACACTGAAGCTTTCTTT | CASSLRMNTEAFF
TRBJ1-1 | TRBV19 | . | TRBD1 | TGTGCCAGTAGTCCGGGACAGAGGTTCACTGAAGCTTTCTTT | CASSPGQRFTEAFF
TRBJ2-5 | TRBV7-9 | . | . | TGTGCCAGCAGCTTAAATGGAGGGCAAGAGACCCAGTACTTC | CASSLNGGQETQYF
TRBJ1-2 | TRBV2 | few | . | TGTGCCAGCACTGAGGGAGGGGCGGTTTGGAATGGCTACACCTTC | CASTEGGAVWNGYTF
TRBJ1-1 | TRBV6-2/TRBV6-3 | . | . | TGTGCCAGCAGTCCCCACAGAAGATTGAACACTGAAGCTTTCTTT | CASSPHRRLNTEAFF
TRBJ2-1 | TRBV7-3 | . | TRBD2 | TGTGCCAGCAGCTTAAGGGCTAGCGGGAGGTTGGGCTCCTACAATGAGCAGTTCTTC | CASSLRASGRLGSYNEQFF
TRBJ1-2 | TRBV4-1 | . | . | TGCGCCAGCAGCCCCACGGGGGACTATGGCTACACCTTC | CASSPTGDYGYTF
TRBJ2-1 | TRBV7-3 | . | . | TGTGCCAGCAGCTTAAGGGGAGGCAATGAGCAGTTCTTC | CASSLRGGNEQFF
TRBJ2-7 | TRBV19 | . | TRBD1 | TGTGCCAGTAGTATAGGAATGACAGGGTCCTACGAGCAGTACTTC | CASSIGMTGSYEQYF
TRBJ2-5 | TRBV3-1/TRBV3-2 | once | . | TGTGCCAGCAGCCAAGGTCAGGTACAGGTTCCCGGGGAGACCCAGTACTTC | CASSQGQVQVPGETQYF
TRBJ2-2 | TRBV18 | . | TRBD1 | TGTGCCAGCTCACCAAAGGAAGGGACAGCCCCGAACACCGGGGAGCTGTTTTTT | CASSPKEGTAPNTGELFF
TRBJ2-7 | TRBV9 | . | . | TGTGCCAGCAGCTCCCGGGCAGGGCCAACCTACGAGCAGTACTTC | CASSSRAGPTYEQYF
TRBJ1-1 | TRBV28 | . | . | TGTGCCAGCAGTTTGGGGGGAGAGAACACTGAAGCTTTCTTT | CASSLGGENTEAFF
TRBJ2-1 | TRBV7-9 | . | . | TGTGCCAGCAGCCTCCTTTTGGCTCTTGCGGGGTCGAAGCAGTTCTTC | CASSLLLALAGSKQFF
TRBJ1-2 | TRBV6-1 | . | TRBD1 | TGTGCCAGCAGTGAAGAGACCGGACAGGTCGACTACACCTTC | CASSEETGQVDYTF
TRBJ2-2 | TRBV18 | . | . | TGTGCCAGCTCACCATTCGGCAGGGGGGACACCGGGGAGCTGTTTTTT | CASSPFGRGDTGELFF
TRBJ1-2 | TRBV7-9 | . | . | TGTGCCAGCAGCTCCGAGGGGCAGGGGAATGGCTACACCTTC | CASSSEGQGNGYTF
TRBJ2-3 | TRBV7-9 | . | TRBD1 | TGTGCCAGCAGCGAAGGACAGGGAGGAGATACGCAGTATTTT | CASSEGQGGDTQYF
TRBJ2-7 | TRBV5-1 | . | . | TGCGCCAGCAGCGGCCTCTACGAGCAGTACTTC | CASSGLYEQYF
TRBJ1-4 | TRBV18 | once | . | TGTGCCAGCTCACCGACCGAGGCTTCCGAAAAACTGTTTTTT | CASSPTEASEKLFF
TRBJ1-5 | TRBV27 | . | TRBD1 | TGTGCCAGCAGCCGACAGGGGGCGCGAGGGTATAGCAATCAGCCCCAGCATTTT | CASSRQGARGYSNQPQHF
TRBJ2-2 | TRBV6-5 | once | TRBD2 | TGTGCCAGCAGCTTAGCGGGAGCTGGCGGGGAGCTGTTTTTT | CASSLAGAGGELFF
TRBJ2-7 | TRBV24-1 | . | . | TGTGCCACCAGTGATTCCAACTACGAGCAGTACTTC | CATSDSNYEQYF
TRBJ2-2 | TRBV2 | . | . | TGTGCCAGCAGTGGCAGGGATACCGGGGAGCTGTTTTTT | CASSGRDTGELFF
TRBJ1-2 | TRBV15 | . | . | TGTGCCACCAGCAGAGATAGATACAGTGGACAGAGCCTCTTC | CATSRDRYSGQSLF
TRBJ2-7 | TRBV30 | . | . | TGTGCCTGGACCGATTCGGGGGACGAGCAGTACTTC | CAWTDSGDEQYF
TRBJ1-1 | TRBV28 | . | TRBD1 | TGTGCCAGCAGCTTAACCGGGACAGGGGGGGCTTTCTTT | CASSLTGTGGAFF
TRBJ2-7 | TRBV5-1 | once | TRBD2 | TGCGCCAGCAGCCCCTTCTCGGGGGGACTAGCGCCCTACGAGCAGTACTTC | CASSPFSGGLAPYEQYF
TRBJ1-2 | TRBV4-2 | . | TRBD1 | TGTGCCAGCAGCCAAGGGACAGGAAAAACTGACTATGGCTACACCTTC | CASSQGTGKTDYGYTF
TRBJ1-2 | TRBV5-5 | . | TRBD1 | TGTGCCAGCACATCTGACAGGGATATTTGGAGCTATGGCTACACCTTC | CASTSDRDIWSYGYTF
TRBJ1-2 | TRBV5-4 | . | TRBD1 | TGTGCCAGCGTCCTACGTGGAGGGGGCGTCGCGGGCTATGGCTACACCTTC | CASVLRGGGVAGYGYTF
TRBJ1-1 | TRBV27 | . | . | TGTGCCAGCAGCCTTATCAGGGGCGACACTGAAGCTTTCTTT | CASSLIRGDTEAFF
TRBJ1-2 | TRBV12-3/TRBV12-4 | . | . | TGTGCCAGCAGTTTCAAGGACAGCTATGGCTACACCTTC | CASSFKDSYGYTF
TRBJ1-1 | TRBV4-1 | many | TRBD1 | TGCGCCAGCAGCCCCCAATCAGGGGGCACTGAAGCTTTCTTT | CASSPQSGGTEAFF
TRBJ2-1 | TRBV2 | . | TRBD1 | TGTGCCAGCAGTGATGCACAGGGGAACTCCTACAATGAGCAGTTCTTC | CASSDAQGNSYNEQFF
TRBJ1-6 | TRBV27 | . | . | TGTGCCAGCAGTTTATCACAGGGAGGGAATTCACCCCTCCACTTT | CASSLSQGGNSPLHF
TRBJ1-1 | TRBV6-5 | . | . | TGTGCCAGCAGTTACCCGGGGGGGGAAGCTTTCTTT | CASSYPGGEAFF
TRBJ2-7 | TRBV11-2 | . | TRBD2 | TGTGCCAGCAGCCAACCTCAGGGCGGGAGAGGGAACGAGCAGTACTTC | CASSQPQGGRGNEQYF
TRBJ2-2 | TRBV6-4 | . | . | TGTGCCAGCAAGCGGGTCGCGAACACCGGGGAGCTGTTTTTT | CASKRVANTGELFF
TRBJ2-5 | TRBV18 | . | TRBD1 | TGTGCCAGCTCACCACCGGGACAGCGAGAGACCCAGTACTTC | CASSPPGQRETQYF
TRBJ2-7 | TRBV4-1 | . | TRBD1 | TGCGCCAGCAGCCATAATATAGGGGGCCTTTTCTCCTACGAGCAGTACTTC | CASSHNIGGLFSYEQYF
TRBJ1-1 | TRBV11-2 | . | . | TGTGCCAGCAGTCCCGGGGGGGGCACTGAAGCTTTCTTT | CASSPGGGTEAFF
TRBJ2-3 | TRBV9 | . | TRBD1 | TGTGCCAGCGAAAGGGACAGTTTTACAGATACGCAGTATTTT | CASERDSFTDTQYF
TRBJ1-5 | TRBV7-2 | . | TRBD1 | TGTGCCAGCAGCGACCGTGACAGGGGAGTATCTCAGCCCCAGCATTTT | CASSDRDRGVSQPQHF
TRBJ1-1 | TRBV5-5 | . | TRBD1 | TGTGCCAGCAGCTACAGGGGGGGTGAAGCTTTCTTT | CASSYRGGEAFF
TRBJ1-5 | TRBV27 | . | . | TGTGCCAGCACCCCCATTGGGGCAGACAATCAGCCCCAGCATTTT | CASTPIGADNQPQHF
TRBJ1-5 | TRBV5-8 | . | TRBD1 | TGTGCCAGCAGCCGCCGGGACAGGAATGGCGGCAATCAGCCCCAGCATTTT | CASSRRDRNGGNQPQHF
TRBJ2-3 | TRBV7-2 | . | TRBD1 | TGTGCCAGCACCCAGACAGGGGGTCTCTCCACAGATACGCAGTATTTT | CASTQTGGLSTDTQYF
TRBJ2-1 | TRBV12-5 | . | . | TGTGCTAGTGGTTTGGACAGGGTGAACGAGCAGTTCTTC | CASGLDRVNEQFF
TRBJ2-5 | TRBV6-2/TRBV6-3 | once | TRBD2 | TGTGCCAGCAGTTTTCGTCGATCGCGGGGGGCACAAGAGACCCAGTACTTC | CASSFRRSRGAQETQYF
TRBJ1-2 | TRBV24-1 | . | . | TGTGCCACCAGTGACTCAAGGGTCCTCGGCCCGAGGGCCTATGGCTACACCTTC | CATSDSRVLGPRAYGYTF
TRBJ2-1 | TRBV21-1 | . | . | TGTGCCAGCAGCAAAGCGCTAACTAGCGGGAGGGAAAGCAATGAGCAGTTCTTC | CASSKALTSGRESNEQFF
TRBJ2-2 | TRBV25-1 | once | . | TGTGCCAGCAGCCCGGGACTCCTGAACACCGGGGAGCTGTTTTTT | CASSPGLLNTGELFF
TRBJ1-2 | TRBV29-1 | . | . | TGCAGCGTTGAGACTTCTAACTATGGCTACACCTTC | CSVETSNYGYTF
TRBJ2-3 | TRBV10-3 | few | . | TGTGCCACGACATATGCAGATACGCAGTATTTT | CATTYADTQYF
TRBJ2-1 | TRBV3-1/TRBV3-2 | once | . | TGTGCCAGCAGCCAAGAGTTTCGCGGTGAGCAGTTCTTC | CASSQEFRGEQFF
TRBJ1-3 | TRBV9 | . | . | TGTGCCAGCAGCGTAGCGGGGGGGGGACTTGGTGGAAACACCATATATTTT | CASSVAGGGLGGNTIYF